The entry that follows covers one T cell receptor (beta chain) sequence. The identical CDR3 is also encoded by other nucleotide sequences in the sample. This specimen comes from a study of OX40 agonist ivuxolimab in advanced cancers. Germline CDR1 reads PRHDT; CDR2 reads FYEKMQ (reference sequence). The CDR3 extends over 13 amino acids. V lost 0 bases, J lost 4 bases, and 4 bases lay in between. Generated by immunoSEQ multiplex PCR, the TCRdb table keeps only in-frame clones and is missing some. Among tens of thousands of clones, roughly 88% were seen once, and the ten largest hold approximately 12%. This TCR was sampled from an adult with an advanced solid tumor such as melanoma, head and neck, liver or kidney cancer. The gene calls are TRBV13 and TRBJ1-5; D unclear. Sequencing was performed on CD4+ or CD8+ T cells sorted from blood, taken in a trial of the OX40 agonist ivuxolimab. The CDR3, as DNA: TGTGCCAGCAGCTTAGGCCCGAATCAGCCCCAGCATTTT. Translating gives CASSLGPNQPQHF.